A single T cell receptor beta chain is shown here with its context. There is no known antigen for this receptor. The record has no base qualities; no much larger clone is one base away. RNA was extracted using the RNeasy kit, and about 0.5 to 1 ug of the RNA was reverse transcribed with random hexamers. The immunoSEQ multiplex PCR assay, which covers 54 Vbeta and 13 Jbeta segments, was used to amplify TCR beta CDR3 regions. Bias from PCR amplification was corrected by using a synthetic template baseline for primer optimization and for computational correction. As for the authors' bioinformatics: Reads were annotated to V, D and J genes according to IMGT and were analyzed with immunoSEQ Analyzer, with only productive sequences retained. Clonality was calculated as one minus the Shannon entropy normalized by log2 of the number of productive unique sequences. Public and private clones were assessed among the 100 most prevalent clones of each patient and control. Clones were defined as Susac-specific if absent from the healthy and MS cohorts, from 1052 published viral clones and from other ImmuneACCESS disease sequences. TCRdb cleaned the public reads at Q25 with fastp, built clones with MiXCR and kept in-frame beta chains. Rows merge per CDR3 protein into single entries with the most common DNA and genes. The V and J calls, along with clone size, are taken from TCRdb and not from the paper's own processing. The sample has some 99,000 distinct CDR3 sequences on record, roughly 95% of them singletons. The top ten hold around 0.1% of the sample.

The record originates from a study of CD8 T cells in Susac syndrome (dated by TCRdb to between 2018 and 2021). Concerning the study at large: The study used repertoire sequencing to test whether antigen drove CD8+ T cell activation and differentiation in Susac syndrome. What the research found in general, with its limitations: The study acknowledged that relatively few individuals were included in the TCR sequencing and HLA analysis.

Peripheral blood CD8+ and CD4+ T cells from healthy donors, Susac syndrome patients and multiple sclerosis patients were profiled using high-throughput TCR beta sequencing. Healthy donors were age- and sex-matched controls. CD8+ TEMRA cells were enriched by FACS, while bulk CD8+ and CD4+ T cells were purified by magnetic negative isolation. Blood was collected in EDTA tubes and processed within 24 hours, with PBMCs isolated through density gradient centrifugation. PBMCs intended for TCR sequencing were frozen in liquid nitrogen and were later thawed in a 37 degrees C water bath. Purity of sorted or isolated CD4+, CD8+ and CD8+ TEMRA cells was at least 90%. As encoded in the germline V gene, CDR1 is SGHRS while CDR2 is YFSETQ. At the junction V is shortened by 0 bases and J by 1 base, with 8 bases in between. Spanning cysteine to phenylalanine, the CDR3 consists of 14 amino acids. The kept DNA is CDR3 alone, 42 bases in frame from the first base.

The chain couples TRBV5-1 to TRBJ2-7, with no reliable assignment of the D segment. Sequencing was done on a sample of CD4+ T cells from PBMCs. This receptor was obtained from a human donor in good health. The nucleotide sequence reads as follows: TGCGCCAGCAGCTTGGGTGGATTATCCTACGAGCAGTACTTC. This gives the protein CASSLGGLSYEQYF. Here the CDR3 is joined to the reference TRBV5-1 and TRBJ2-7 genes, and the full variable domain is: KAGVTQTPRYLIKTRGQQVTLSCSPISGHRSVSWYQQTPGQGLQFLFEYFSETQRNKGNFPGRFSGRQFSNSRSEMNVSTLELGDSALYLCASSLGGLSYEQYFGPGTRLTVT.